This TCR beta chain was sequenced for a study of cytomegalovirus exposure and HLA in healthy donors. Study-wide results and caveats: Clonal expansion was found to be greater in HLA-associated TCR beta chains than in equally common others in a later analysis. Using a false discovery rate of 0.05, a later analysis showed that some 16,000 TCR beta sequences were associated with HLA alleles.

Comment on this clone: The antigen remains undetermined.

J lost 0 bases, V lost 6 bases, and 8 bases had no gene match. Germline loops: CDR1 SGHNT, CDR2 YYREEE (reference sequence). This CDR3 has 15 amino acids. The PCR was carried out with 60 Vbeta primers and 13 Jbeta primers. Profiling relied on immunoSEQ multiplex PCR, and the TCRdb table lists in-frame clones only, not all of them. The table has about 190,000 clones, roughly four fifths seen once. The chain couples TRBV5-4 to TRBJ1-1, with TRBD1 identical over 7 bases. This clonotype was obtained from a woman in her twenties or thirties in good health and CMV-seropositive. The sample taken for sequencing was PBMCs. The CDR3: CASIRQGTMNTEAFF. The DNA of the CDR3 is TGTGCCAGCATCCGACAGGGAACTATGAACACTGAAGCTTTCTTT.